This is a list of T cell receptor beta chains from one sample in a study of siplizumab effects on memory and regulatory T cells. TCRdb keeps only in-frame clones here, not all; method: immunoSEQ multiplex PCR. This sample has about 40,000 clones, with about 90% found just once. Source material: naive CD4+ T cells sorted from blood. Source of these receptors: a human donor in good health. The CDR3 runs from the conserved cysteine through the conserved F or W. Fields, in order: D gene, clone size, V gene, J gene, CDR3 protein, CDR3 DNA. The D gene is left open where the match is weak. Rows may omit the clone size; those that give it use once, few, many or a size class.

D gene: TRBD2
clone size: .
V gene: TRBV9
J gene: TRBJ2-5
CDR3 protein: CASSDRLAGVETQYF
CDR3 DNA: TGTGCCAGCAGCGACCGACTAGCGGGAGTTGAGACCCAGTACTTC

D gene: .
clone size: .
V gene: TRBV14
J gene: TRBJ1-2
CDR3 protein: CASSQVAGPFRGYTF
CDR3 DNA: TGTGCCAGCAGCCAAGTGGCTGGGCCTTTTCGTGGCTACACCTTC

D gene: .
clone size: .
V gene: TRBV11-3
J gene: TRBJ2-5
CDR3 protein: CASSSRLRETQYF
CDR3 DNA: TGTGCCAGCAGCTCGAGACTAAGAGAGACCCAGTACTTC

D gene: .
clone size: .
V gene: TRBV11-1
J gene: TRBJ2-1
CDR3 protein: CASSSLSQSYNEQFF
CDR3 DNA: TGTGCCAGCAGCTCATTAAGCCAGAGCTACAATGAGCAGTTCTTC

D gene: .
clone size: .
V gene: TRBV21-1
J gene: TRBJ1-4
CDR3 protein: CASSKQPIGQDWEKLFF
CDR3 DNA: TGTGCCAGCAGCAAACAGCCAATTGGACAGGACTGGGAAAAACTGTTTTTT

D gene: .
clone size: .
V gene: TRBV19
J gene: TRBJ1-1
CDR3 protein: CASSIVENPSTEAFF
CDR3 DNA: TGTGCCAGTAGTATAGTTGAGAACCCCTCGACTGAAGCTTTCTTT

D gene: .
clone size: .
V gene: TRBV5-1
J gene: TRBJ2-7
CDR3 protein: CASSLGHHSSYEQYF
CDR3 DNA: TGCGCCAGCAGCTTGGGCCACCATAGCTCCTACGAGCAGTACTTC

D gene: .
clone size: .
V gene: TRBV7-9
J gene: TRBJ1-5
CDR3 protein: CASSPAFQGASNQPQHF
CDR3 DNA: TGTGCCAGCAGCCCAGCGTTTCAAGGGGCTAGCAATCAGCCCCAGCATTTT

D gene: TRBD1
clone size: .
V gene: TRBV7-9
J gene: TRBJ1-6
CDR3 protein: CASSLVGQTDSPLHF
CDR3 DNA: TGTGCCAGCAGCTTGGTGGGACAGACTGATTCACCCCTCCACTTT

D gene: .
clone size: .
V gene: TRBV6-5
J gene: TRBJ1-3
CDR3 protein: CASSYSKGLSGNTIYF
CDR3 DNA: TGTGCCAGCAGTTACTCGAAGGGTCTCTCTGGAAACACCATATATTTT

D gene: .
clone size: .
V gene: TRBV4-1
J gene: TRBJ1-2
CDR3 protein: CASSPGPTNYGYTF
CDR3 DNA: TGCGCCAGCAGCCCGGGACCGACGAACTATGGCTACACCTTC

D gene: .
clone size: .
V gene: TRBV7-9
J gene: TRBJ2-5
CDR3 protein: CASSLRDDQYF
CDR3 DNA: TGTGCCAGCAGCCTAAGGGATGACCAGTACTTC

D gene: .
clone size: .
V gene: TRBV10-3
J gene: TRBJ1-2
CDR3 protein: CAITPSPVTVNYGYTF
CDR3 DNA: TGTGCCATCACCCCCAGCCCGGTAACGGTCAACTATGGCTACACCTTC

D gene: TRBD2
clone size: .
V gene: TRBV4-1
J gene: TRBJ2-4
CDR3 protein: CASSQDGAGPGRWYF
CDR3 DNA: TGCGCCAGCAGCCAAGACGGAGCGGGACCCGGACGCTGGTACTTC

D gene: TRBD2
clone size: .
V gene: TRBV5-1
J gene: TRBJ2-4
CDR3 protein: CASSGGVQTDIQYF
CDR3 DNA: TGCGCCAGCAGCGGGGGGGTCCAGACGGACATTCAGTACTTC

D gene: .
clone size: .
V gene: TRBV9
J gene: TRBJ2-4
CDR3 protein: CASSVGQGGGSRNIQYF
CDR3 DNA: TGTGCCAGCAGCGTAGGACAGGGAGGGGGATCCCGAAACATTCAGTACTTC

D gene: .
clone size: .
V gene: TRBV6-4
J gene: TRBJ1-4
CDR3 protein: CASSDSDRSNEKLFF
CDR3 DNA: TGTGCCAGCAGTGACTCAGACAGATCTAATGAAAAACTGTTTTTT

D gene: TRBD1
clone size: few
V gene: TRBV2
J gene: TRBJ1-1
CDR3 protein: CASRATGSTEAFF
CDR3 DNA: TGTGCCAGCAGGGCGACAGGGTCGACTGAAGCTTTCTTT

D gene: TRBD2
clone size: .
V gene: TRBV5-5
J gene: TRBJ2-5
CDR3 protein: CASSQGTSGYQETQYF
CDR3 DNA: TGTGCCAGCAGCCAAGGGACTAGCGGATACCAAGAGACCCAGTACTTC

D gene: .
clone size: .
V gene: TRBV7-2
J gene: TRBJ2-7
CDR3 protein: CASSLGQFHPSF
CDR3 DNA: TGTGCCAGCAGCTTAGGACAGTTTCATCCAAGCTTC

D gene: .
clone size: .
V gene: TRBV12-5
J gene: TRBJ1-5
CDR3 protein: CASGLITNQPQHF
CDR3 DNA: TGTGCTAGTGGTTTAATCACCAATCAGCCCCAGCATTTT

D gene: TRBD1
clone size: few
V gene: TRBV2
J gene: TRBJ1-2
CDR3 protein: CASSEDRLYTF
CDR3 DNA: TGTGCCAGCAGTGAGGACAGGCTGTACACCTTC

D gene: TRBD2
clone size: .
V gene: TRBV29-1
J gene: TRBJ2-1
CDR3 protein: CSVRARLAGFNEQFF
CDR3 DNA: TGCAGCGTGAGGGCTAGACTAGCGGGGTTTAATGAGCAGTTCTTC

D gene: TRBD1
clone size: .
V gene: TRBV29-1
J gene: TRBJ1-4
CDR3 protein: CSGTGLDEKLFF
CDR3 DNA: TGCAGCGGGACAGGGCTGGATGAAAAACTGTTTTTT

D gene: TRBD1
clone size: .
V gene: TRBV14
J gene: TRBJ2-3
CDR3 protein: CASSARGREHTDTQYF
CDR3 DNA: TGTGCCAGCAGCGCCAGGGGGCGGGAACACACAGATACGCAGTATTTT

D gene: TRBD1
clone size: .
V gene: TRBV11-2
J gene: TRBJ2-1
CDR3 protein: CASRTLSRGSGRYNEQFF
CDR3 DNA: TGTGCCAGCAGAACCCTCTCCAGGGGGAGCGGCAGGTACAATGAGCAGTTCTTC

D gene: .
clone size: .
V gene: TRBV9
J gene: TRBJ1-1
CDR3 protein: CASSARDRANTEAFF
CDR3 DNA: TGTGCCAGCAGCGCACGGGACCGAGCTAACACTGAAGCTTTCTTT

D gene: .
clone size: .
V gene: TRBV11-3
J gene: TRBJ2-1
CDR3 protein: CASSLTIYNEQFF
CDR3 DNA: TGTGCCAGCAGCTTAACGATTTACAATGAGCAGTTCTTC

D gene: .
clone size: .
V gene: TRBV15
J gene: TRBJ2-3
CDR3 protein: CATRPGYYKSDTQYF
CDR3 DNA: TGTGCCACCAGACCAGGGTATTATAAATCGGATACGCAGTATTTT

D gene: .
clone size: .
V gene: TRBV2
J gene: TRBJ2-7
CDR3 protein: CASRRYTYEQYF
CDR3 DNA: TGTGCCAGCAGACGATATACCTACGAGCAGTACTTC

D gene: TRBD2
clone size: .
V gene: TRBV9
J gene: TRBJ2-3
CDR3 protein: CASSVGAGRGADTQYF
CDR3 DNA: TGTGCCAGCAGCGTAGGCGCGGGGAGGGGTGCAGATACGCAGTATTTT